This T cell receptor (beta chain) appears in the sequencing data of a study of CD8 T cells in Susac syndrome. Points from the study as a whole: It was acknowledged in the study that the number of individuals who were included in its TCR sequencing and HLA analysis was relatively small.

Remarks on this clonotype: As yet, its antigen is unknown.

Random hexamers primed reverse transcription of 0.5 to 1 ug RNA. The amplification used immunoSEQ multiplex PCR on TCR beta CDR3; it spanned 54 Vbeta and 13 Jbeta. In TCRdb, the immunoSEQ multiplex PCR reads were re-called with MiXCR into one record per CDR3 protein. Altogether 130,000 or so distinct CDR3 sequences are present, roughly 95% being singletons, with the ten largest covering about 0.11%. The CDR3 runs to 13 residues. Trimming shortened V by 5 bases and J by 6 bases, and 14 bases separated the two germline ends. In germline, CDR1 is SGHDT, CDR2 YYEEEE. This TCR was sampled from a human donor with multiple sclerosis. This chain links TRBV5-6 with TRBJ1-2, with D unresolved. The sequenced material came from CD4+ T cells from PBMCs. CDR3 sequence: CASRLSGGHGYTF. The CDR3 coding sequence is TGTGCCAGCAGACTCTCGGGAGGTCATGGCTACACCTTC.